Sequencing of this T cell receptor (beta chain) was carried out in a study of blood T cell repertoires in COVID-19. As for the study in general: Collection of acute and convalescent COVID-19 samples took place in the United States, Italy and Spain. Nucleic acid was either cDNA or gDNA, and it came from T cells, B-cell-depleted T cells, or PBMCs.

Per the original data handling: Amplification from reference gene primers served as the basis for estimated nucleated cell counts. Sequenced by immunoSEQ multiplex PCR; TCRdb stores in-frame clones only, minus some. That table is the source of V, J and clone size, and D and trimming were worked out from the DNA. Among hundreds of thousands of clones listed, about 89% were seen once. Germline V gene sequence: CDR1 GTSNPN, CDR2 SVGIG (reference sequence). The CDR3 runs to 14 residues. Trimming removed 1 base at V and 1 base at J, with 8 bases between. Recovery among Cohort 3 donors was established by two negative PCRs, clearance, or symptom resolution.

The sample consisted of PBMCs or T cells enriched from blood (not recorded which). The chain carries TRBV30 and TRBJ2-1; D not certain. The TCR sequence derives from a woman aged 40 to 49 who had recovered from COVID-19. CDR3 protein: CAWSGSVSYNEQFF. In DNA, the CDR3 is TGTGCCTGGAGTGGGAGCGTATCCTACAATGAGCAGTTCTTC.